This passage covers 25 T cell receptor beta chains from one sample sequenced in a study of T cell responses to AZD1222 COVID-19 vaccine. Repertoires were generated with immunoSEQ multiplex PCR, while TCRdb's copy carries only in-frame clones and drops some. In the table there are around 99,000 clones, around nine tenths of which are singletons. This sample comprised peripheral blood, obtained 28 days after the second AZD1222 dose. The source of these receptors is an adult who received the AZD1222 COVID-19 vaccine.

The chain has TRBV7-6 and TRBJ2-2; tentative D call: TRBD2 (5 bases). The length of the CDR3 is 15 residues. Trimming pared 2 bases from V and 0 bases from J, leaving 7 bases between. CDR1 is SGHVS, CDR2 FNYEAQ, per germline. The CDR3 bases are TGTGCCAGCAGCTTAAGCGGTCCGAACACCGGGGAGCTGTTTTTT. This gives the protein CASSLSGPNTGELFF.

The chain employs TRBV28 and TRBJ1-1; TRBD1 matches 10 bases. CDR1 is MDHEN and CDR2 is SYDVKM in the germline V gene. The trim removed 6 bases at V and 1 base at J, leaving 11 bases unmatched. This CDR3 has 17 residues. The CDR3 loop is CASRLYPGQGTNTEAFF. CDR3 nucleotides: TGTGCCAGCAGACTTTATCCGGGACAGGGGACGAACACTGAAGCTTTCTTT. Using reference TRBV28 and TRBJ1-1 for the parts outside the CDR3, the full variable domain is DVKVTQSSRYLVKRTGEKVFLECVQDMDHENMFWYRQDPGLGLRLIYFSYDVKMKEKGDIPEGYSVSREKKERFSLILESASTNQTSMYLCASRLYPGQGTNTEAFFGQGTRLTVV.

The gene calls are TRBV7-2 and TRBJ1-3; 11 bases are shared with TRBD1. V lost 2 bases, J lost 5 bases, and 2 bases stayed unmatched. The CDR3 spans 15 residues. The germline V gene encodes CDR1 SGHTA and CDR2 FQGNSA. The CDR3 sequence: CASSLRTGGRNTIYF. DNA for the CDR3: TGTGCCAGCAGCTTAAGGACAGGGGGCCGAAACACCATATATTTT.

The rearrangement uses TRBV20-1 and TRBJ2-7; D not certain. The CDR3 is made up of 11 amino acids. The V and J ends lost 3 bases and 2 bases respectively, with 5 bases between them. CDR1 is DFQATT and CDR2 is SNEGSKA in the germline V gene (reference sequence). CDR3: CSARLTYEQYF. In DNA, the CDR3 is TGCAGTGCTAGGCTGACCTACGAGCAGTACTTC.

The chain combines TRBV30 with TRBJ2-7; D is tentatively TRBD1 or TRBD2 (5 bases each). V dropped 3 bases and J dropped 2 bases, with 8 bases sitting between them. Germline V lookup: CDR1 GTSNPN, CDR2 SVGIG (reference sequence). The CDR3 is 12 amino acids. The CDR3 DNA reads as TGTGCCTGGAGCCGGGGACCCTACGAGCAGTACTTC. Translation: CAWSRGPYEQYF.

The chain joins TRBV5-1 to TRBJ2-7; no firm D call. V was trimmed by 0 bases and J by 6 bases, leaving 13 bases between them. Per the germline V gene, CDR1 is SGHRS and CDR2 is YFSETQ. The CDR3 runs to 14 residues. In DNA, the CDR3 is TGCGCCAGCAGCTTGGAATCGCCAGAACGCGAGCAGTACTTC. Protein sequence: CASSLESPEREQYF.

This chain links TRBV5-6 with TRBJ1-5, with D unclear. CDR3 length: 17 amino acids. V lost 0 bases, J lost 0 bases, and 13 bases lay in between. Germline-derived CDR1 and CDR2 are SGHDT and YYEEEE. The CDR3 is CASSLGSYKNSNQPQHF. The CDR3 DNA reads as TGTGCCAGCAGCTTGGGTTCATACAAAAATAGCAATCAGCCCCAGCATTTT.

The chain recombines TRBV5-1 with TRBJ2-7; 7 bases match TRBD1. V lost 7 bases and J lost 1; bases outside the gene matches: 5. There are 13 residues in the CDR3. Germline CDR1 and CDR2: SGHRS and YFSETQ. The CDR3 coding sequence is TGCGCCAGCGGAAGCAGGGGGTCCTACGAGCAGTACTTC. Amino acid sequence: CASGSRGSYEQYF.

The chain couples TRBV7-9 to TRBJ1-1; D remains unclear. Germline lookup yields CDR1 SEHNR and CDR2 FQNEAQ (reference sequence). V was pared by 1 base and J by 1 base, with 7 bases between. The CDR3 length is 14 residues. The CDR3 is CASSLVAGNTEAFF. As DNA, the CDR3 is TGTGCCAGCAGCTTAGTTGCAGGGAACACTGAAGCTTTCTTT. The full variable domain, with the rest looked up from reference TRBV7-9 and TRBJ1-1, is DTGVSQNPRHKITKRGQNVTFRCDPISEHNRLYWYRQTLGQGPEFLTYFQNEAQLEKSRLLSDRFSAERPKGSFSTLEIQRTEQGDSAMYLCASSLVAGNTEAFFGQGTRLTVV.

There are a few counts of this clone. The gene calls are TRBV7-6 and TRBJ2-1; TRBD2 is a possible D gene (6 bases). V lost 5 bases to trimming and J lost 0 bases, with 11 bases between them. The CDR3 covers 15 residues. Germline values: CDR1 SGHVS, CDR2 FNYEAQ. The CDR3: CASSASALSYNEQFF. The CDR3 bases are TGTGCCAGCAGCGCTAGCGCCCTCTCCTACAATGAGCAGTTCTTC.

This chain connects TRBV5-6 to TRBJ1-1; D might be TRBD1 (5 bases). CDR1 is SGHDT and CDR2 is YYEEEE in the germline V gene. Deletions cut 4 bases from V and 4 bases from J, with 11 bases between. The CDR3 has 13 amino acids. The DNA for the CDR3 is TGTGCCAGCAGCCCTTGGGGGGTCACTGAAGCTTTCTTT. Protein: CASSPWGVTEAFF.

This clone was seen a single time. The genes are TRBV6-5 and TRBJ2-7; D is unclear. Deletions cut 6 bases from V and 0 bases from J, with 9 bases between. The CDR3 consists of 13 residues. Germline assignment: CDR1 MNHEY and CDR2 SVGAGI. The CDR3 DNA reads TGTGCCAGCAGCCGAGGACCCTCCTACGAGCAGTACTTC. Translating it yields CASSRGPSYEQYF.

V and J are TRBV10-2 and TRBJ2-2; 10 bases fit TRBD2. CDR1 is WSHSY, CDR2 SAAADI, per germline. This CDR3 spans 14 amino acids. V lost 9 bases, J lost 5 bases, and 6 bases stayed unmatched. The CDR3 DNA is TGCGCCAGTTCAGCGGGAGGGTTGACCGGGGAGCTGTTTTTT. Protein sequence: CASSAGGLTGELFF.

V gene TRBV7-2 combines with J gene TRBJ1-4, with 7 bases that match TRBD1. The CDR3 is 13 residues long. Losses at the gene ends were 5 bases for V and 7 bases for J; bases not matched to a gene: 4. Per the germline V gene, CDR1 is SGHTA and CDR2 is FQGNSA. The CDR3 here is CASSETGFEKLFF. The DNA for the CDR3 is TGTGCCAGCAGCGAGACAGGGTTTGAAAAACTGTTTTTT.

V is TRBV29-1 and J is TRBJ1-2; tentatively, D is TRBD1 (5 bases). The length of the CDR3 is 12 residues. The germline gives CDR1 SQVTM, CDR2 ANQGSEA. Between the trimmed V and J ends, which lost 6 bases and 2 bases, there was a span of 10 bases. This CDR3 reads CSVLGGNYGYTF. The DNA of the CDR3 is TGCAGCGTCCTTGGGGGGAACTATGGCTACACCTTC.

This clone came up a few times. The rearrangement uses TRBV5-6 and TRBJ2-2, with TRBD1 identical over 8 bases. The CDR3 loop spans 17 amino acids. CDR1 SGHDT and CDR2 YYEEEE come from the germline V gene. The J segment lost 0 bases and the V segment lost 0 bases, leaving 4 bases of the junction unmatched. CDR3 protein: CASSLAGGRPNTGELFF. CDR3 in DNA: TGTGCCAGCAGCTTGGCAGGGGGCCGACCGAACACCGGGGAGCTGTTTTTT.

This chain uses TRBV11-2 with TRBJ1-5; no definite D call. The V gene's germline CDR1 is SGHAT and CDR2 FQNNGV. The CDR3 extends over 13 amino acids. Trimming left V 3 bases short and J 6 bases short, with 9 bases between. The CDR3, as DNA: TGTGCCAGCAGCTTTGAGGGCGTTCAGCCCCAGCATTTT. Protein sequence: CASSFEGVQPQHF.

This sequence joins TRBV6-2 or TRBV6-3 and TRBJ2-6, with TRBD1 identical over 8 bases. The V gene's germline CDR1 is MNHEY and CDR2 SVGEGT. The J segment lost 1 base and the V segment lost 7 bases, leaving 9 bases of the junction unmatched. The CDR3 is 17 amino acids. CDR3 nucleotides: TGTGCCAGCACCCCCGGACAGGGTCAGTCTGGGGCCAACGTCCTGACTTTC. Protein product: CASTPGQGQSGANVLTF.

The gene calls are TRBV5-6 and TRBJ1-5; D unresolved. The CDR3 is 14 residues long. Per germline, CDR1 SGHDT and CDR2 YYEEEE. V gave up 4 bases and J gave up 2 bases, with 10 bases separating them. The CDR3 coding sequence is TGTGCCAGCAGCGTTGGGAGCCGCAATCAGCCCCAGCATTTT. Translation: CASSVGSRNQPQHF.

The rearrangement joins TRBV30 to TRBJ2-7; 8 nucleotides agree with TRBD2. The CDR3 totals 15 residues. J was trimmed by 2 bases and V by 5 bases; bases with no gene match: 11. Germline values: CDR1 GTSNPN, CDR2 SVGIG (reference sequence). The CDR3 reads CAWSLDSGGPYEQYF. The CDR3 DNA sequence: TGTGCCTGGTCCCTGGACAGCGGGGGACCCTACGAGCAGTACTTC.

This clone was seen only once. This rearrangement joins TRBV19 to TRBJ2-7, with 7 bases lining up with TRBD1. CDR3 length equals 15 residues. Germline assignment: CDR1 LNHDA and CDR2 SQIVND (reference sequence). Losses at the gene ends were 7 bases for V and 1 base for J; bases not matched to a gene: 10. The CDR3 protein is CASTLQGTGSYEQYF. CDR3 bases: TGTGCCAGTACTTTACAGGGGACGGGGTCCTACGAGCAGTACTTC.

The gene calls are TRBV20-1 and TRBJ1-2; weak D call: TRBD1 (6 bases). Germline V gene data show CDR1 as DFQATT and CDR2 as SNEGSKA (reference sequence). The V and J ends lost 7 bases and 2 bases respectively, with 8 bases between them. This CDR3 is built from 11 residues. DNA of the CDR3: TGCAGTGGGAGGGGGAACTATGGCTACACCTTC. Amino acids: CSGRGNYGYTF.

The chain carries TRBV28 and TRBJ2-7, with TRBD2 matching over 8 bases. The CDR3 runs 20 residues. The germline gives CDR1 MDHEN, CDR2 SYDVKM. Trimming at V came to 6 bases and at J to 2 bases, leaving 24 bases not matched to a gene. CDR3 sequence: CASSPRWGPRGSGGAYEQYF. In DNA form, the CDR3 reads TGTGCCAGCAGCCCGCGATGGGGACCACGGGGCAGCGGGGGCGCCTACGAGCAGTACTTC. Complete variable domain (other parts from reference TRBV28 and TRBJ2-7): DVKVTQSSRYLVKRTGEKVFLECVQDMDHENMFWYRQDPGLGLRLIYFSYDVKMKEKGDIPEGYSVSREKKERFSLILESASTNQTSMYLCASSPRWGPRGSGGAYEQYFGPGTRLTVT.

The chain links TRBV7-2 to TRBJ2-7, with TRBD2 as a possible D gene (6 bases). Germline assignment: CDR1 SGHTA and CDR2 FQGNSA. V dropped 2 bases and J dropped 3 bases, with 14 bases sitting between them. This CDR3 region has 15 residues. CDR3 amino acids: CASSLSGRGVYEQYF. CDR3 bases: TGTGCCAGCAGCTTATCCGGGCGGGGAGTCTACGAGCAGTACTTC.

This sequence joins TRBV7-8 and TRBJ2-1; the match to TRBD2 covers 8 bases. The V gene end was trimmed by 1 base and the J gene end by 6 bases; junction bases not matched to a gene: 8. The CDR3 extends over 16 amino acids. CDR1 is SGHVS, CDR2 FQNEAQ, per germline. The CDR3 DNA sequence: TGTGCCAGCAGCTTAGGTGCGGGGGGCGGCCCCAATGAGCAGTTCTTC. It encodes CASSLGAGGGPNEQFF.